The source of this TCR beta chain is a study of control samples from healthy donors and cancer patients. Sequenced by immunoSEQ multiplex PCR; TCRdb stores in-frame clones only, minus some. This sample has approximately 100,000 clones, with around 88% found just once. CDR1 is SGHVS and CDR2 is FQNEAQ in the germline V gene. The CDR3 consists of 18 residues. The V gene lost 2 bases and the J gene lost 0 bases, with 17 bases spanning the gap. This receptor was identified in a man aged 25-40 years in good health. This chain links TRBV7-8 with TRBJ2-1; D remains ambiguous. Sequences were obtained from blood. CDR3 sequence (DNA): TGTGCCAGCAGCTTATTCGAGCCCAGTCCGGGCTCCTACAATGAGCAGTTCTTC. It specifies CASSLFEPSPGSYNEQFF.